Each of the 6 T cell receptor beta chains below was sequenced from the same sample in a study of CD8 T cells in Susac syndrome. Random hexamers served to reverse transcribe roughly 0.5 to 1 ug RNA. One entry per CDR3 protein results from TCRdb running MiXCR on the immunoSEQ multiplex PCR reads. Here the sample spans around 150,000 distinct CDR3 sequences, 90% to 95% being singletons. The source material was CD4+ T cells from PBMCs. The source of these receptors is a human donor in good health.

V gene TRBV15 combines with J gene TRBJ2-5; D remains ambiguous. The germline V gene has CDR1 LNHNV and CDR2 YYDKDF (reference sequence). The CDR3 extends over 14 amino acids. V was clipped by 2 bases and J by 1 base, with 8 bases between them. CDR3 sequence reads: CATSRPPVQETQYF. DNA of the CDR3: TGTGCCACCAGCAGACCCCCCGTCCAAGAGACCCAGTACTTC.

The chain carries TRBV12-3 or TRBV12-4 and TRBJ2-1; D is perhaps TRBD1 (6 bases). Trimming took off 5 bases at V and 2 bases at J, with 13 bases between the two ends. This CDR3 is built from 15 residues. The CDR3 DNA follows: TGTGCCAGCAGTAAACAGGGTTCCACCTACAATGAGCAGTTCTTC. Translating it yields CASSKQGSTYNEQFF.

The chain joins TRBV7-8 to TRBJ2-5; no reliable D call. Trimming took off 0 bases at V and 5 bases at J, with 13 bases between the two ends. Germline values: CDR1 SGHVS, CDR2 FQNEAQ. CDR3 length: 15 residues. The CDR3, as DNA: TGTGCCAGCAGCTTAGCGTATGGCCTCCGGGAGACCCAGTACTTC. Amino acids: CASSLAYGLRETQYF. The full variable domain, completed using reference TRBV7-8 and TRBJ2-5, is GAGVSQSPRYKVAKRGQDVALRCDPISGHVSLFWYQQALGQGPEFLTYFQNEAQLDKSGLPSDRFFAERPEGSVSTLKIQRTQQEDSAVYLCASSLAYGLRETQYFGPGTRLLVL.

CDR3 nucleotides: TGCAGCGTTGAAGCGGGGGACAGGGCCCCCGGGACCCAGTACTTC. Its translation is CSVEAGDRAPGTQYF. The chain employs TRBV29-1 and TRBJ2-5; 9 nucleotides agree with TRBD1. Germline loops: CDR1 SQVTM, CDR2 ANQGSEA. Trimming removed 1 base from V and 7 bases from J; junction bases left unmatched: 10. The CDR3 runs to 15 residues.

The chain joins TRBV20-1 to TRBJ2-1; perhaps D is TRBD1 or TRBD2 (5 bases each). This CDR3 is built from 14 residues. In germline, CDR1 is DFQATT, CDR2 SNEGSKA (reference sequence). Trimming pared 3 bases from V and 5 bases from J, leaving 14 bases between. The CDR3 nucleotides are TGCAGTGCTAGCCCCTACGGGACCCACAATGAGCAGTTCTTC. The encoded protein is CSASPYGTHNEQFF.

The CDR3 DNA is TGTGCCAGCAGCTTGGGCCCGGGCGCCTACAATGAGCAGTTCTTC. Protein: CASSLGPGAYNEQFF. The genes are TRBV7-8 and TRBJ2-1, with D hard to call. Trimming removed 3 bases from V and 2 bases from J, with 11 bases in between. The CDR3 is 15 residues long. Germline assignment: CDR1 SGHVS and CDR2 FQNEAQ.